This TCR beta chain was recovered during a study of glioma-infiltrating T cells. A remark on this clonotype: Its target is not known. The junction shows a germline mismatch at one end, possibly a read error.

This CDR3 contains 11 residues. CDR1 and CDR2 from the germline V gene are SEHNR and FQNEAQ (reference sequence). TCR alpha and beta CDR3 regions were amplified from RNA using iRepertoire nested multiplex PCR. One-step reverse transcription and amplification started from approximately 100-400 ng of tissue mRNA or PBMC total RNA. TCRdb itself ran the multiplex PCR reads through MiXCR, one entry per CDR3 protein. The repertoire holds about 140,000 distinct CDR3 sequences, with approximately 40% as singletons. Notes on the study in general: Gliomas, especially low-grade, showed above-expected tissue-blood divergence; non-neoplastic patients showed below. CDR3 overlap between tissue and blood was very small.

Sequenced input: glioma tissue, nonneoplastic brain tissue, or PBMCs (not recorded which). V usage is TRBV7-9 and J usage is TRBJ1-2; unclear D gene. The origin of this receptor is a human donor with low-grade glioma or glioblastoma, undergoing nonglioma brain surgery, or in good health (not recorded which). The CDR3 DNA is TGTGCCAGCAGCTTAGATAGGACGGCTAGCTTC. Translated, it gives CASSLDRTASF.